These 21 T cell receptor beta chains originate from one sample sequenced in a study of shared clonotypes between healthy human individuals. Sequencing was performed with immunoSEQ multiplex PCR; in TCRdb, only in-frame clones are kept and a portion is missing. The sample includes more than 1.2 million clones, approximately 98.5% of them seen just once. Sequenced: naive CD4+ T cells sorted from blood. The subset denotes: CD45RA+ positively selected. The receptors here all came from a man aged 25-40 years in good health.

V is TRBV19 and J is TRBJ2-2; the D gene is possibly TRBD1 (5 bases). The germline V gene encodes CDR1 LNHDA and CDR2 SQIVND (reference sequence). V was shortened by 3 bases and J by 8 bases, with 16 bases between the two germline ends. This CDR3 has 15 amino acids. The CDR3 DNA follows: TGTGCCAGTAGTATCCCGGCGTTTAAGGGGGGGGAGCTGTTTTTT. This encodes CASSIPAFKGGELFF. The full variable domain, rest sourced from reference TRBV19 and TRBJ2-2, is DGGITQSPKYLFRKEGQNVTLSCEQNLNHDAMYWYRQDPGQGLRLIYYSQIVNDFQKGDIAEGYSVSREKKESFPLTVTSAQKNPTAFYLCASSIPAFKGGELFFGEGSRLTVL.

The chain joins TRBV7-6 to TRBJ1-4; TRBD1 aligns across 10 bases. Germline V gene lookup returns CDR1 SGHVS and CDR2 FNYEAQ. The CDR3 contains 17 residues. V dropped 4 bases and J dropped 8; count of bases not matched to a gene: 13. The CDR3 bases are TGTGCCAGCAGCTCCAGAGACAGGGGGCGCGTCTGGGAAAAACTGTTTTTT. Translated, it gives CASSSRDRGRVWEKLFF.

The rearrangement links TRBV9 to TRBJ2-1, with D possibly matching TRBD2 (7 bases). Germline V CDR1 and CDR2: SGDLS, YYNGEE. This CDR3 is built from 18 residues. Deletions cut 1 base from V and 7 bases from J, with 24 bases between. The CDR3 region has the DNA TGTGCCAGCAGCGTAAGAGGAGCGGGACAAAACTACGGGAATGAGCAGTTCTTC. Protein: CASSVRGAGQNYGNEQFF. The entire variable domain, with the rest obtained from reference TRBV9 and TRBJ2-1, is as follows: DSGVTQTPKHLITATGQRVTLRCSPRSGDLSVYWYQQSLDQGLQFLIQYYNGEERAKGNILERFSAQQFPDLHSELNLSSLELGDSALYFCASSVRGAGQNYGNEQFFGPGTRLTVL.

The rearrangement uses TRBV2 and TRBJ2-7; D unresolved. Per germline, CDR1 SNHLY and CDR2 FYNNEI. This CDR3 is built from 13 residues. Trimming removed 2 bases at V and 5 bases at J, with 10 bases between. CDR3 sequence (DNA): TGTGCCAGCAGTGAACAAGTTGGGCACGAGCAGTACTTC. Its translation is CASSEQVGHEQYF.

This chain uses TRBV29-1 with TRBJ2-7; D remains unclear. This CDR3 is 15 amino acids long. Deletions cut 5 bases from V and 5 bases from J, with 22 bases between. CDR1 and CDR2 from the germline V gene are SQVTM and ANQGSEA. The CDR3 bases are TGCAGCGTTAATTCCGCAGATCGGTTTGGAAACGAGCAGTACTTC. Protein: CSVNSADRFGNEQYF.

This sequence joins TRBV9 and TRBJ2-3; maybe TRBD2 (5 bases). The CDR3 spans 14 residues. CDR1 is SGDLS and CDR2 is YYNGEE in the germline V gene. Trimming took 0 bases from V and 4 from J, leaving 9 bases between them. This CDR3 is CASSVERAADTQYF. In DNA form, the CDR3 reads TGTGCCAGCAGCGTAGAGAGGGCAGCAGATACGCAGTATTTT.

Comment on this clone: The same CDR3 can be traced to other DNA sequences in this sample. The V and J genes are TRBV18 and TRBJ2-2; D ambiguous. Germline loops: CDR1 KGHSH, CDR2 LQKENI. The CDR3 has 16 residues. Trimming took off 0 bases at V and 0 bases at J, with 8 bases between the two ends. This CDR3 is CASSPPSRANTGELFF. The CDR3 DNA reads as TGTGCCAGCTCACCACCATCCAGAGCGAACACCGGGGAGCTGTTTTTT.

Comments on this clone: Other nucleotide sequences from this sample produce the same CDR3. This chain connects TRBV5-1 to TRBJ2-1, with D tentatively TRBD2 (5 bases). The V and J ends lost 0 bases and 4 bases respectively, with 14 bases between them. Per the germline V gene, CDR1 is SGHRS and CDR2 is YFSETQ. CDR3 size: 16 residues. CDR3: CASSLVGGRTYNEQFF. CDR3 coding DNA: TGCGCCAGCAGCTTGGTTGGCGGCAGGACTTACAATGAGCAGTTCTTC.

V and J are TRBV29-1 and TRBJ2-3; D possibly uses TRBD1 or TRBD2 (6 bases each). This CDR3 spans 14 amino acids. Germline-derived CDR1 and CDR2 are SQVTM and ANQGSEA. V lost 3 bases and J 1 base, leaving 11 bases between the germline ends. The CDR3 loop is CSVDGGSGTDTQYF. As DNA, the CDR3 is TGCAGCGTTGACGGGGGCTCCGGCACAGATACGCAGTATTTT.

The CDR3 DNA is TGTGCCAGCTCACCGGGAGTTATAGAGACCCAGTACTTC. Translated, it gives CASSPGVIETQYF. V is TRBV18 and J is TRBJ2-5, with a possible D match to TRBD2 (5 bases). This CDR3 spans 13 amino acids. V gave up 3 bases and J gave up 4 bases, with 9 bases separating them. Per germline, CDR1 KGHSH and CDR2 LQKENI. Full variable domain (rest looked up from reference TRBV18 and TRBJ2-5): NAGVMQNPRHLVRRRGQEARLRCSPMKGHSHVYWYRQLPEEGLKFMVYLQKENIIDESGMPKERFSAEFPKEGPSILRIQQVVRGDSAAYFCASSPGVIETQYFGPGTRLLVL.

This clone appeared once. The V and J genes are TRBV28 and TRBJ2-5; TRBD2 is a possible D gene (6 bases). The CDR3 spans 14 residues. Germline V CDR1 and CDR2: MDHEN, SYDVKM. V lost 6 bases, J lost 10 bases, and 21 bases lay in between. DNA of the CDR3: TGTGCCAGCAGCCTGGCACAGGTAGGAGGGAGCCAGTACTTC. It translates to CASSLAQVGGSQYF. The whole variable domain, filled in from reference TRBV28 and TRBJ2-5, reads DVKVTQSSRYLVKRTGEKVFLECVQDMDHENMFWYRQDPGLGLRLIYFSYDVKMKEKGDIPEGYSVSREKKERFSLILESASTNQTSMYLCASSLAQVGGSQYFGPGTRLLVL.

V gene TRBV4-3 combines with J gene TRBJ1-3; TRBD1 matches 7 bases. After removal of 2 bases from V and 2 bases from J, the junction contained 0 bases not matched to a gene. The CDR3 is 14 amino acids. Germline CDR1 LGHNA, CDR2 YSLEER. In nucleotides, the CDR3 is TGCGCCAGCAGCCAACAGGGGGCTGGAAACACCATATATTTT. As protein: CASSQQGAGNTIYF.

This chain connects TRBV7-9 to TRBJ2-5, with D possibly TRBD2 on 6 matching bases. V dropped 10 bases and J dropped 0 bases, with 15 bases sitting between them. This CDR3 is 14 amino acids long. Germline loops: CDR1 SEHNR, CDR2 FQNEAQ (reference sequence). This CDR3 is CATISGMYQETQYF. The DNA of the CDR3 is TGTGCCACCATTAGCGGAATGTACCAAGAGACCCAGTACTTC.

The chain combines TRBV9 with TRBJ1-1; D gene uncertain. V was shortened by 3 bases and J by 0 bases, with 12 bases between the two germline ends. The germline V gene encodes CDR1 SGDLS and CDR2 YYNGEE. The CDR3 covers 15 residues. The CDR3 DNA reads TGTGCCAGCAGCGAGACGGCTAACATGAACACTGAAGCTTTCTTT. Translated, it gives CASSETANMNTEAFF.

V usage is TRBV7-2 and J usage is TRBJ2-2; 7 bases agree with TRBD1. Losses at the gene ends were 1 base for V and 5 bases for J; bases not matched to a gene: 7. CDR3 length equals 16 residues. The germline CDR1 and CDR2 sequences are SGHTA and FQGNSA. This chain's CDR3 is CASSLGHRGWTGELFF. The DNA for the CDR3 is TGTGCCAGCAGCTTAGGACACAGGGGATGGACCGGGGAGCTGTTTTTT.

CDR3 nucleotide sequence: TGTGCCAGCAGCGTAGTTACAGAGGGGAAAGCTTTCTTT. Protein sequence: CASSVVTEGKAFF. The chain employs TRBV9 and TRBJ1-1, with a possible D match to TRBD1 (5 bases). CDR1 SGDLS and CDR2 YYNGEE come from the germline V gene. The CDR3 sequence is 13 residues long. V lost 0 bases to trimming and J lost 9 bases, with 12 bases between them.

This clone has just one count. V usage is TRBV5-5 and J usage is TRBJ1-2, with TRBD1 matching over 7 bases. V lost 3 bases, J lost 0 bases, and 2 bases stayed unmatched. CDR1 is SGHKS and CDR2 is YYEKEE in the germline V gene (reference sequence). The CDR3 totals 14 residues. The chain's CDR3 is CASSWDSPNYGYTF. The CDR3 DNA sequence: TGTGCCAGCAGCTGGGACAGCCCTAACTATGGCTACACCTTC.

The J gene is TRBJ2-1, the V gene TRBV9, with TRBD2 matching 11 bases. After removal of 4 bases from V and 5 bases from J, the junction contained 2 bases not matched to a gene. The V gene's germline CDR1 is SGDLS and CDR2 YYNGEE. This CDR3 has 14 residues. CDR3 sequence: CASSLGLADNEQFF. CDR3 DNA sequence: TGTGCCAGCAGCCTGGGACTAGCGGACAATGAGCAGTTCTTC.

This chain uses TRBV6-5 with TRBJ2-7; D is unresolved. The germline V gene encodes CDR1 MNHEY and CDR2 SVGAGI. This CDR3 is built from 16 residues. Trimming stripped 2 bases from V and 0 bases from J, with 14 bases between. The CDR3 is CASSYGPSRVSYEQYF. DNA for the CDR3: TGTGCCAGCAGTTACGGACCCTCTAGGGTCTCCTACGAGCAGTACTTC.

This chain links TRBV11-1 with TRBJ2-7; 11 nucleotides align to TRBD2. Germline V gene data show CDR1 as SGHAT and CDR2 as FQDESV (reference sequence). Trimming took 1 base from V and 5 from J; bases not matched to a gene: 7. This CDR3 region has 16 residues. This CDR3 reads CASSLGPGLAVDEQYF. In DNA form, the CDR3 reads TGTGCCAGCAGCTTAGGACCGGGACTAGCGGTCGACGAGCAGTACTTC.

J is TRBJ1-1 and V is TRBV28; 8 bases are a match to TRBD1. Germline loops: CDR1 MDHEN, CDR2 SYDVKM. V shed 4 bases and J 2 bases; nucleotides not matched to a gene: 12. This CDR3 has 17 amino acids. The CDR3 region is CASSYTQGRGRNTEAFF. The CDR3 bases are TGTGCCAGCAGTTACACTCAAGGCAGGGGGCGAAACACTGAAGCTTTCTTT.